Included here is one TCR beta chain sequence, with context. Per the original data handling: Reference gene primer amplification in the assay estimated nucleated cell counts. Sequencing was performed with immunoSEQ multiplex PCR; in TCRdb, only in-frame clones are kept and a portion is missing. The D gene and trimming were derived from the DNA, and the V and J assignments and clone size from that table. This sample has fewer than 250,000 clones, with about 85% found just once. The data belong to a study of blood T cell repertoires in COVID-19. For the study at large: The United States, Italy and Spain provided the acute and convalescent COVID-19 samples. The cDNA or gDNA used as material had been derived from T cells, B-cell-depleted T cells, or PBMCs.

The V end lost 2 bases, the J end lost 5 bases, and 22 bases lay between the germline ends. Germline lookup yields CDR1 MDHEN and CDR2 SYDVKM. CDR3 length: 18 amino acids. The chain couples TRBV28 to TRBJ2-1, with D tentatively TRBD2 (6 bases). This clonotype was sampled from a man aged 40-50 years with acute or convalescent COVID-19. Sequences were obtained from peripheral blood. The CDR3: CASSLVIRRDGLNNEQFF. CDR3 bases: TGTGCCAGCAGTTTAGTTATTCGTCGGGACGGACTAAACAATGAGCAGTTCTTC. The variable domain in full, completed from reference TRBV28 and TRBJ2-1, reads DVKVTQSSRYLVKRTGEKVFLECVQDMDHENMFWYRQDPGLGLRLIYFSYDVKMKEKGDIPEGYSVSREKKERFSLILESASTNQTSMYLCASSLVIRRDGLNNEQFFGPGTRLTVL.